This T cell receptor beta chain is drawn from a study of blood T cell repertoires in COVID-19. The overall study: Donors in the United States, Italy and Spain gave samples during acute or convalescent COVID-19. The cDNA or gDNA used as material had been derived from T cells, B-cell-depleted T cells, or PBMCs.

The CDR3 has 15 amino acids. V was trimmed by 1 base and J by 1 base, leaving 10 bases between them. Germline CDR1 SGHDN, CDR2 FVKESK. As handled by the study authors: By means of reference gene primer amplification, nucleated cell counts were estimated. Clones were read by immunoSEQ multiplex PCR, and TCRdb kept only the in-frame ones, dropping some. D and trimming were read from the DNA, whereas the V and J calls and clone size are those reported in that table. Of over 120,000 clones in the sample, over 80% were seen once. J is TRBJ1-1 and V is TRBV14; D perhaps matches TRBD1 (5 bases). This TCR came from a woman in her 50s with acute or convalescent COVID-19. Sequencing was performed on peripheral blood. CDR3 amino acids: CASSQARGQNTEAFF. Here the CDR3 DNA reads TGTGCCAGCAGCCAAGCGCGAGGACAGAACACTGAAGCTTTCTTT.